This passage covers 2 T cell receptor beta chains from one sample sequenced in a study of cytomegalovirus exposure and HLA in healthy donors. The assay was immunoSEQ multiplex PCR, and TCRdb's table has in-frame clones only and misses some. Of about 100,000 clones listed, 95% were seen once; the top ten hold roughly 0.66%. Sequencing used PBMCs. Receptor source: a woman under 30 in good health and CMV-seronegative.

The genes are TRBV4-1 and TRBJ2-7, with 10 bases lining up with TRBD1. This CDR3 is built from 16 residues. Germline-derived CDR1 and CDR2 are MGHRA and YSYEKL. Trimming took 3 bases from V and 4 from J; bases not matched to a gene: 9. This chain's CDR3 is CASSHNPGQGTYEQYF. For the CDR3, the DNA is TGCGCCAGCAGCCATAACCCGGGACAGGGGACGTACGAGCAGTACTTC.

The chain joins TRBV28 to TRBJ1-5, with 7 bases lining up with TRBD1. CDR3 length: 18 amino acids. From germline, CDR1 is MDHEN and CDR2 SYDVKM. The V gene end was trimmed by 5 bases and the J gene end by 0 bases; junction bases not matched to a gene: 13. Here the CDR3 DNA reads TGTGCCAGCAGTCCCGACAGGGACGCGGTATATAGCAATCAGCCCCAGCATTTT. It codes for CASSPDRDAVYSNQPQHF.